A selection of T cell receptor beta chains follows, all from one sample in a study of T cells in Graves' hyperthyroidism and ophthalmopathy. One entry per CDR3 protein results from TCRdb running MiXCR on the multiplex PCR reads. The sample has about 400,000 distinct CDR3 sequences; 20% to 30% are singletons. The sample taken for sequencing was blood. These receptors were taken from a man aged 45-65 years with Graves' hyperthyroidism. The CDR3 runs from the conserved cysteine through the conserved F or W. Each record gives: clone size, J gene, V gene, D gene, CDR3 DNA, CDR3 protein. D genes are given only for firm matches. For some rows the clone size is stated as once, few or many, or as a class when expanded; others skip it.

clone_size: few
j_call: TRBJ2-7
v_call: TRBV28
d_call: TRBD2
cdr3_nt: TGTGCCAGCAGTACTCGGACTAGCGGAATCTACGAGCAGTACTTC
cdr3_aa: CASSTRTSGIYEQYF

clone_size: -
j_call: TRBJ2-7
v_call: TRBV12-3/TRBV12-4
d_call: TRBD2
cdr3_nt: TGTGCCAGCAGCCGGGGGGGGGGGGCCGGATCCTACGAGCAGTACTTC
cdr3_aa: CASSRGGGAGSYEQYF

clone_size: few
j_call: TRBJ2-5
v_call: TRBV19
d_call: TRBD2
cdr3_nt: TGTGCCAGTAGTATAGTGCCGGGAGGGGACGAGACCCAGTACTTC
cdr3_aa: CASSIVPGGDETQYF

clone_size: -
j_call: TRBJ1-1
v_call: TRBV28
d_call: TRBD1
cdr3_nt: TGTGCCAGCAGTTTATCCCTGGACAGGGAGGCTTTCTTT
cdr3_aa: CASSLSLDREAFF

clone_size: -
j_call: TRBJ2-7
v_call: TRBV12-3/TRBV12-4
d_call: TRBD2
cdr3_nt: TGTGCCAGCAGCATAGCGGGGCTGCGTAACAATGAGCAGTACTTC
cdr3_aa: CASSIAGLRNNEQYF

clone_size: -
j_call: TRBJ2-4
v_call: TRBV6-2/TRBV6-3
d_call: -
cdr3_nt: TGTGCCAGCACCGAGGGGGGGTTTTCCGGGGGCAAAAACATTCAGTACTTC
cdr3_aa: CASTEGGFSGGKNIQYF

clone_size: -
j_call: TRBJ2-7
v_call: TRBV19
d_call: -
cdr3_nt: TGTGCCAGTAGTGCCGTAGTGGCCTCCTACGAGCAGTACTTC
cdr3_aa: CASSAVVASYEQYF

clone_size: many
j_call: TRBJ2-1
v_call: TRBV28
d_call: -
cdr3_nt: TGTGCCAGCAGTTTAGGGGCAGGGGTTTACAATGAGCAGTTCTTC
cdr3_aa: CASSLGAGVYNEQFF

clone_size: -
j_call: TRBJ2-2
v_call: TRBV7-2
d_call: -
cdr3_nt: TGTGCCAGCACCCAAAAAGGATTGGTCACCGGGGAGCTGTTTTTT
cdr3_aa: CASTQKGLVTGELFF

clone_size: many
j_call: TRBJ2-7
v_call: TRBV2
d_call: TRBD1
cdr3_nt: TGTGCCAGCAGTTATGGGACAGGGGGCGGCTACGAGCAGTACTTC
cdr3_aa: CASSYGTGGGYEQYF

clone_size: -
j_call: TRBJ2-7
v_call: TRBV28
d_call: -
cdr3_nt: TGTGCCAGCAGTGGTCCGGGACATATGGCGGGGGAGCAGTACTTC
cdr3_aa: CASSGPGHMAGEQYF

clone_size: many
j_call: TRBJ2-1
v_call: TRBV20-1
d_call: TRBD2
cdr3_nt: TGCAGTGCTCCACTTCCGGGAGGGCCTCTTAATGAGCAGTTCTTC
cdr3_aa: CSAPLPGGPLNEQFF

clone_size: -
j_call: TRBJ1-2
v_call: TRBV20-1
d_call: TRBD1
cdr3_nt: TGCAGTGCTAGAGATCGGGAAGGGGGCCATGGCTACACCTTC
cdr3_aa: CSARDREGGHGYTF

clone_size: -
j_call: TRBJ1-3
v_call: TRBV12-3/TRBV12-4
d_call: -
cdr3_nt: TGTGCCAGCAGTTTTTTACGGGGTACCTCTGGAAACACCATATATTTT
cdr3_aa: CASSFLRGTSGNTIYF

clone_size: -
j_call: TRBJ1-2
v_call: TRBV20-1
d_call: -
cdr3_nt: TGCAGTGCTGTCGGGACCCCCGGCGTGGGCTACACCTTC
cdr3_aa: CSAVGTPGVGYTF

clone_size: -
j_call: TRBJ2-7
v_call: TRBV5-1
d_call: -
cdr3_nt: TGCGCCAGCAGCCCAGCGGACAGCTACGAGCAGTACTTC
cdr3_aa: CASSPADSYEQYF

clone_size: -
j_call: TRBJ2-7
v_call: TRBV18
d_call: -
cdr3_nt: TGTGCCAGCTCACCATCGGGGGCCAGGTACGAGCAGTACTTC
cdr3_aa: CASSPSGARYEQYF

clone_size: once
j_call: TRBJ2-5
v_call: TRBV11-2
d_call: TRBD1
cdr3_nt: TGTGCCAGCAGCTCGAGTAGGGGGCGAGAGGCCCAGTACTTC
cdr3_aa: CASSSSRGREAQYF

clone_size: many
j_call: TRBJ1-4
v_call: TRBV5-8
d_call: -
cdr3_nt: TGTGCCAGCAGCCTCACGACAAGCACTAATGAAAAACTGTTTTTT
cdr3_aa: CASSLTTSTNEKLFF

clone_size: many
j_call: TRBJ1-1
v_call: TRBV11-1
d_call: -
cdr3_nt: TGTGCCAGCAGCATTCTCACACAGGGAAACGCTTTCTTT
cdr3_aa: CASSILTQGNAFF

clone_size: few
j_call: TRBJ2-7
v_call: TRBV20-1
d_call: -
cdr3_nt: TGCAGTGCTAGATCGGGCAACAGGGTGACCTCTGGCGAGCAGTACTTC
cdr3_aa: CSARSGNRVTSGEQYF

clone_size: -
j_call: TRBJ2-4
v_call: TRBV7-9
d_call: -
cdr3_nt: TGTGCCAGCAGCTTAAACGAGGCCAAAAACATTCAGTACTTC
cdr3_aa: CASSLNEAKNIQYF

clone_size: -
j_call: TRBJ2-5
v_call: TRBV3-1
d_call: -
cdr3_nt: TGTGCCAGCAGCCAATCAGGGACAGAGACCCAGTACTTC
cdr3_aa: CASSQSGTETQYF

clone_size: many
j_call: TRBJ2-1
v_call: TRBV20-1
d_call: TRBD2
cdr3_nt: TGCAGTGCTGCGACTAGCGGAGGAGGGCAGTTCTTC
cdr3_aa: CSAATSGGGQFF

clone_size: -
j_call: TRBJ2-1
v_call: TRBV5-4
d_call: -
cdr3_nt: TGTGCCAGCAGCCCGGCCAGGGACAATGAGCAGTTCTTC
cdr3_aa: CASSPARDNEQFF

clone_size: few
j_call: TRBJ2-3
v_call: TRBV24-1
d_call: -
cdr3_nt: TGTGCCACCAGTGATGTAGGCGGTACGCAGTATTTT
cdr3_aa: CATSDVGGTQYF

clone_size: few
j_call: TRBJ2-7
v_call: TRBV12-3/TRBV12-4
d_call: TRBD1
cdr3_nt: TGTGCCAGCAACCCCGGGACAGGGGCCCCCCAGCAGTACTTC
cdr3_aa: CASNPGTGAPQQYF

clone_size: -
j_call: TRBJ2-1
v_call: TRBV3-1
d_call: -
cdr3_nt: TGTGCCAGCAGCCAAGTCCGACAGATCAATGAGCAGTTCTTC
cdr3_aa: CASSQVRQINEQFF

clone_size: -
j_call: TRBJ2-5
v_call: TRBV12-5
d_call: -
cdr3_nt: TGTGCTAGTGGTTTGGGTCGTGGGCTAGCCCGAAACTTC
cdr3_aa: CASGLGRGLARNF

clone_size: many
j_call: TRBJ2-1
v_call: TRBV6-5
d_call: TRBD2
cdr3_nt: TGTGCCAGCAGTTCCGAGACTAGCGGGAGATTCAATGAGCAGTTCTTC
cdr3_aa: CASSSETSGRFNEQFF

clone_size: many
j_call: TRBJ1-1
v_call: TRBV20-1
d_call: -
cdr3_nt: TGCAGTGCCCAGACGCTCCCTTACACTGAAGCTTTCTTT
cdr3_aa: CSAQTLPYTEAFF

clone_size: -
j_call: TRBJ1-1
v_call: TRBV25-1
d_call: -
cdr3_nt: TGTGCCAGCAGTGAATTGAACGGGGGTACTGAAGCTTTCTTT
cdr3_aa: CASSELNGGTEAFF

clone_size: -
j_call: TRBJ2-7
v_call: TRBV6-2/TRBV6-3
d_call: -
cdr3_nt: TGTGCCAGCAGACGGGACTCCCTATCCTACGAGCAGTACTTC
cdr3_aa: CASRRDSLSYEQYF

clone_size: few
j_call: TRBJ1-2
v_call: TRBV5-1
d_call: -
cdr3_nt: TGCGCCAGCAGCTCGGACGGCTACTATGGCTACACCTTC
cdr3_aa: CASSSDGYYGYTF

clone_size: -
j_call: TRBJ1-5
v_call: TRBV11-1
d_call: -
cdr3_nt: TGTGCCAGCTCAGGGGTGAGCAATCAGCCCCAGCATTTT
cdr3_aa: CASSGVSNQPQHF

clone_size: -
j_call: TRBJ2-1
v_call: TRBV7-2
d_call: -
cdr3_nt: TGTGCCAGTAGTATAGGTAGGGGTGAGAGAAATGAGCAGTTCTTC
cdr3_aa: CASSIGRGERNEQFF

clone_size: few
j_call: TRBJ2-7
v_call: TRBV2
d_call: -
cdr3_nt: TGTGCCAGCAGGGACCAGGGAGACTACGAGCAGTACTTC
cdr3_aa: CASRDQGDYEQYF

clone_size: -
j_call: TRBJ2-1
v_call: TRBV5-1
d_call: -
cdr3_nt: TGCGCCAGCAGCTTTACAGGGCTTGGCAATGAGCAGTTCTTC
cdr3_aa: CASSFTGLGNEQFF

clone_size: few
j_call: TRBJ2-3
v_call: TRBV15
d_call: -
cdr3_nt: TGTGCCACCAGCAGAGTGGCGGAGATCACAGATACGCAGTATTTT
cdr3_aa: CATSRVAEITDTQYF

clone_size: -
j_call: TRBJ2-7
v_call: TRBV6-1
d_call: -
cdr3_nt: TGTGCCAGCAGCCTTGCACAGGGTTTCTACGAGCAGTACTTC
cdr3_aa: CASSLAQGFYEQYF

clone_size: many
j_call: TRBJ2-7
v_call: TRBV2
d_call: TRBD1
cdr3_nt: TGTGCCAGCAGTGACCCGGACAGGGCGTCCTACGAGCAGTACTTC
cdr3_aa: CASSDPDRASYEQYF

clone_size: few
j_call: TRBJ2-3
v_call: TRBV12-3/TRBV12-4
d_call: TRBD2
cdr3_nt: TGTGCCAGCAAAAGACTAGCGGGAGATGGGACAGATACGCAGTATTTT
cdr3_aa: CASKRLAGDGTDTQYF

clone_size: -
j_call: TRBJ1-3
v_call: TRBV7-8
d_call: -
cdr3_nt: TGTGCCAGCAGCCCGGACATTTCTCTGAGAAACACCATATATTTT
cdr3_aa: CASSPDISLRNTIYF

clone_size: few
j_call: TRBJ2-2
v_call: TRBV19
d_call: -
cdr3_nt: TGTGCCAGTACCCTGGGCCCCGCGGGCGGGGAGCTGTTTTTT
cdr3_aa: CASTLGPAGGELFF

clone_size: many
j_call: TRBJ1-5
v_call: TRBV12-3/TRBV12-4
d_call: TRBD1
cdr3_nt: TGTGCCAGCAGCCTAGGACAGGCTAATCAGCCCCAGCATTTT
cdr3_aa: CASSLGQANQPQHF

clone_size: -
j_call: TRBJ2-7
v_call: TRBV5-1
d_call: TRBD1
cdr3_nt: TGCGCCAGCAGCTTGGAGGGGGCCTACGGCGAGCAGTACTTC
cdr3_aa: CASSLEGAYGEQYF

clone_size: many
j_call: TRBJ2-1
v_call: TRBV12-3/TRBV12-4
d_call: -
cdr3_nt: TGTGCCAGCACCCCAGGAGGTGGGGGAAACAATGAGCAGTTCTTC
cdr3_aa: CASTPGGGGNNEQFF

clone_size: -
j_call: TRBJ1-2
v_call: TRBV7-9
d_call: -
cdr3_nt: TGTGCCAGCAGCTTAAACGATCGCCCGCAATATGGCTACACCTTC
cdr3_aa: CASSLNDRPQYGYTF

clone_size: -
j_call: TRBJ2-3
v_call: TRBV20-1
d_call: -
cdr3_nt: TGCAGTGCTCCCATAACGGGAGACGGTACGCAGTATTTT
cdr3_aa: CSAPITGDGTQYF

clone_size: few
j_call: TRBJ2-2
v_call: TRBV28
d_call: TRBD2
cdr3_nt: TGTGCCAGCAGTCTACGGACTAGCGTCGGGGAGCTGTTTTTT
cdr3_aa: CASSLRTSVGELFF

clone_size: -
j_call: TRBJ2-2
v_call: TRBV4-1
d_call: TRBD2
cdr3_nt: TGCGCCAGCATCAGGGACTATCCGAACACCGGGGAGCTGTTTTTT
cdr3_aa: CASIRDYPNTGELFF

clone_size: many
j_call: TRBJ2-1
v_call: TRBV11-1
d_call: -
cdr3_nt: TGTGCCAGCAGCTTAAGGGGGGCTAGCTACAATGAGCAGTTCTTC
cdr3_aa: CASSLRGASYNEQFF

clone_size: -
j_call: TRBJ2-1
v_call: TRBV3-1
d_call: TRBD2
cdr3_nt: TGTGCCAGCAGCCAAGATGGTCCAACTCCAGGGACTAGCGGGAGCCAGCAGTTCTTC
cdr3_aa: CASSQDGPTPGTSGSQQFF

clone_size: -
j_call: TRBJ1-2
v_call: TRBV7-9
d_call: -
cdr3_nt: TGTGCCAGCAGGTCTAACGTCTGGGGACATGGCTACACCTTC
cdr3_aa: CASRSNVWGHGYTF

clone_size: -
j_call: TRBJ2-7
v_call: TRBV7-2
d_call: TRBD2
cdr3_nt: TGTGCCAGCAGCTTTCTTAACCTCCTTGGACTAGCGGGAGAGCAGTACTTC
cdr3_aa: CASSFLNLLGLAGEQYF

clone_size: many
j_call: TRBJ2-5
v_call: TRBV10-3
d_call: -
cdr3_nt: TGTGCCATCAGTGAGTCGGAGACCCAGTACTTC
cdr3_aa: CAISESETQYF

clone_size: -
j_call: TRBJ2-1
v_call: TRBV10-1
d_call: TRBD2
cdr3_nt: TGTGCCAGCAGTGCCGGGACTAGACGTGAGCAGTTCTTC
cdr3_aa: CASSAGTRREQFF